This T cell receptor beta chain was sequenced in a study of blood T cell repertoires in COVID-19. The CDR3 spans 13 residues. From germline, CDR1 is SQVTM and CDR2 ANQGSEA. With V trimmed by 4 bases and J by 10 bases, 5 bases remained unmatched. Assay: immunoSEQ multiplex PCR; the TCRdb copy retains only in-frame clones and omits some. Here the sample spans some 240,000 clones, roughly 85% being singletons. Contact with a PCR-confirmed or clinician-diagnosed COVID-19 case occurred within 2 weeks of entry. This TCR was recovered from a woman aged 50 to 60 who had been exposed to COVID-19. The specimen sequenced was PBMCs or T cells enriched from blood (not recorded which). J is TRBJ1-4 and V is TRBV29-1, with 11 bases aligning to TRBD1. CDR3 DNA sequence: TGCAGCGTTGCCGGGACAGGGGGAGCAAAACTGTTTTTT. This translates into CSVAGTGGAKLFF.